These T cell receptor beta chains were read from a single sample in a study of identical twins. TCRdb recomputed calls from the 5' RACE reads with MiXCR, one row per CDR3 protein. The data contain 400,000 or so distinct CDR3 sequences, approximately 8.8% of them seen just once; the ten biggest clones take up 8.5% to 10%. The sequencing sample was made of naive T cells sorted from blood. The receptors were sampled from a woman in her forties or fifties in good health. The CDR3 runs from the conserved cysteine through the conserved F or W. D genes are given only for firm matches. Expanded clones get a size class; other rows say once, few or many, or leave the size out.

clone_size cdr3_length j_call v_call d_call cdr3_aa cdr3_nt
NA 16 TRBJ2-3 TRBV27 TRBD2 CASSLGEAGVTDTQYF TGTGCCAGCAGTTTGGGCGAGGCGGGAGTGACAGATACGCAGTATTTT
many 13 TRBJ2-1 TRBV7-9 NA CASSTPTSVEQFF TGTGCCAGCAGCACCCCTACCTCCGTGGAGCAGTTCTTC
few 16 TRBJ2-2 TRBV5-1 NA CASSFGAAVNTGELFF TGCGCCAGCAGCTTTGGAGCAGCGGTCAACACCGGGGAGCTGTTTTTT
few 21 TRBJ2-2 TRBV15 TRBD1 CATSRERWGQGSGMRTGELFF TGTGCCACCAGCAGAGAAAGGTGGGGACAGGGGAGCGGGATGAGAACCGGGGAGCTGTTTTTT
few 18 TRBJ2-1 TRBV29-1 TRBD2 CSVFGVTSGRASINEQFF TGCAGCGTTTTTGGAGTGACTAGCGGGAGGGCCTCGATCAATGAGCAGTTCTTC
NA 16 TRBJ2-1 TRBV12-3/TRBV12-4 NA CASSFLQLDPTNEQFF TGTGCCAGCAGTTTTCTTCAATTGGACCCCACCAATGAGCAGTTCTTC
many 15 TRBJ2-7 TRBV29-1 TRBD1 CSVSGWIGGEYEQYF TGCAGCGTTTCTGGGTGGATAGGGGGCGAGTACGAGCAGTACTTC
NA 15 TRBJ2-7 TRBV6-5 TRBD2 CASRTGTSGGYEQYF TGTGCCAGCAGAACCGGGACTAGCGGGGGGTACGAGCAGTACTTC
few 20 TRBJ2-4 TRBV9 TRBD2 CASSVEPGLAGREAKNIQYF TGTGCCAGCAGCGTGGAACCGGGACTAGCGGGTCGCGAGGCCAAAAACATTCAGTACTTC
NA 17 TRBJ1-6 TRBV3-1 TRBD1 CASSQVPRDRGNSPLHF TGTGCCAGCAGCCAAGTTCCCCGGGACAGGGGTAATTCACCCCTCCACTTT
many 14 TRBJ2-3 TRBV9 NA CASSVWQATDTQYF TGTGCCAGCAGCGTGTGGCAGGCAACAGATACGCAGTATTTT